A selection of T cell receptor beta chains follows, all from one sample in a study of post-analysis software for immune sequencing data. A single record per CDR3 protein comes from TCRdb applying MiXCR to the PCR reads. The sample lists about half a million distinct CDR3 sequences, 40% to 55% occurring once. The specimen sequenced was blood. The receptors derive from a girl aged 5-17 years with multiple sclerosis. The CDR3 runs from the conserved cysteine through the conserved F or W. A D gene is named only where the DNA matches it firmly. Rows give clone size only sometimes, using once, few, many, or a class for an expanded clone.

v_call	cdr3_length	clone_size	d_call	j_call	cdr3_nt	cdr3_aa
TRBV15	14	-	-	TRBJ2-5	TGTGCCACCAGCGAAGCCGGCAGGGCAGAGACCCAGTACTTC	CATSEAGRAETQYF
TRBV9	16	-	TRBD1	TRBJ2-7	TGTGCCAGCAGCAATAGTTGGGAGACAGGGAACTACGAGCAGTACTTC	CASSNSWETGNYEQYF
TRBV13	15	-	-	TRBJ2-7	TGTGCCAGCAGTCAGCGGCAGGCAGACTCCTACGAGCAGTACTTC	CASSQRQADSYEQYF
TRBV28	16	-	-	TRBJ1-5	TGTGCCAGCATTACGACAGGACTCTATAGCAATCAGCCCCAGCATTTT	CASITTGLYSNQPQHF
TRBV4-1	18	-	-	TRBJ1-5	TGCGCCAGCGCTCCGGGAGGAGGGAAAATGGGGGGGAATCAGCCCCAGCATTTT	CASAPGGGKMGGNQPQHF
TRBV10-1	14	-	-	TRBJ1-1	TGCGCCAGCAGTGAGTCGCGAGGTTGGACTGAAGCTTTCTTT	CASSESRGWTEAFF
TRBV13	16	-	-	TRBJ1-6	TGTGCCAGCAGCCAAGGTAGAGGCGCCCTATATTCACCCCTCCACTTT	CASSQGRGALYSPLHF
TRBV24-1	20	-	TRBD2	TRBJ2-1	TGTGCCACCAGTGATCCTAGCGGGAGGCAAATGACATCCTCCTACAATGAGCAGTTCTTC	CATSDPSGRQMTSSYNEQFF
TRBV6-5	16	-	TRBD1	TRBJ2-4	TGTGCCAGCAGTAAAACCGGGACAGGGGGCGTCGTCATTCAGTACTTC	CASSKTGTGGVVIQYF
TRBV29-1	12	-	-	TRBJ2-7	TGCAGCGCAGCGGTTAGCTCCTACGAGCAGTACTTC	CSAAVSSYEQYF
TRBV5-1	14	-	TRBD2	TRBJ2-1	TGCGCCAGCAGCTTGATAGCGGGAGCCCTTGAGCAGTTCTTC	CASSLIAGALEQFF
TRBV7-3	13	-	-	TRBJ1-1	TGTGCCAGCAGCCCGGACAGTAACACTGAAGCTTTCTTT	CASSPDSNTEAFF
TRBV29-1	14	few	-	TRBJ2-1	TGCAGCGTTGCCCCCCGGGTATCCTACAATGAGCAGTTCTTC	CSVAPRVSYNEQFF
TRBV7-7	13	-	-	TRBJ2-1	TGTGCTAGCAGCTTAGCGACGGACAATGAGCAGTTCTTC	CASSLATDNEQFF
TRBV7-9	16	few	TRBD2	TRBJ2-3	TGTGCCAGCAGCCGGGGACTAGCGGGAGGTGCAGATACGCAGTATTTT	CASSRGLAGGADTQYF
TRBV12-3/TRBV12-4	13	-	-	TRBJ2-5	TGTGCCGGCAGTTTCTGGGGGGCCGAGACCCAGTACTTC	CAGSFWGAETQYF
TRBV20-1	14	-	-	TRBJ2-7	TGCAGTGCTAGAGAGCGTGGGGCCTATGACGAGCAGTACTTC	CSARERGAYDEQYF
TRBV6-5	15	-	TRBD2	TRBJ2-5	TGTGCCAGCAGTCCCTCTGGACTAGCGGGAGAGACCCAGTACTTC	CASSPSGLAGETQYF
TRBV4-1	14	-	-	TRBJ2-3	TGCGCCAGCAGCCAAGTTGGAGCCACAGATACGCAGTATTTT	CASSQVGATDTQYF
TRBV28	17	-	-	TRBJ2-3	TGTGCCAGCAGTTCGGTCGGGGGAAGCGGGCGCACAGATACGCAGTATTTT	CASSSVGGSGRTDTQYF
TRBV7-3	16	-	-	TRBJ2-1	TGTGCCAGCAGCTTTATGCGGCGCGGGCGATACAATGAGCAGTTCTTC	CASSFMRRGRYNEQFF
TRBV28	16	-	TRBD2	TRBJ2-7	TGTGCCAGCAGTCTCGGGGGGGGCAGGGGAAGTTACGGGCAGTACTTC	CASSLGGGRGSYGQYF
TRBV28	15	-	TRBD1	TRBJ2-7	TGTGCCAGCAGTTTCTACGACAGGGAATACTACGAACAGTACTTC	CASSFYDREYYEQYF
TRBV7-9	15	-	-	TRBJ2-7	TGTGCCAGCAGCTTAGCGAGCGAGGGGGCCTACGAGCAGTACTTC	CASSLASEGAYEQYF
TRBV27	18	few	-	TRBJ2-5	TGTGCCAGCAAACCGACCCCACGACAGGCCCTCCTCGGGGAGACCCAGTACTTC	CASKPTPRQALLGETQYF
TRBV6-5	16	-	TRBD1	TRBJ2-5	TGTGCCAGCAGACACACTCGGACAGGGGGCCAAGAGACCCAGTACTTC	CASRHTRTGGQETQYF
TRBV7-3	14	-	-	TRBJ1-2	TGTGCCAGCAGCTTAACGCCCCAGGGTGATGGCTACACCTTC	CASSLTPQGDGYTF
TRBV7-2	17	few	TRBD1	TRBJ2-1	TGTGCCAGCAGCTTAGGGGGGACAGCGGAAGTGTCCCATGAGCAGTTCTTC	CASSLGGTAEVSHEQFF
TRBV6-5	16	-	-	TRBJ2-7	TGTGCCAGCAGTTCCACCCGATGGGCGGTCTCCTACGAGCAGTACTTC	CASSSTRWAVSYEQYF
TRBV12-3/TRBV12-4	14	few	TRBD2	TRBJ2-4	TGTGCCAGCAGTTTAGGGGAGGGCCGAGACATTCAGTACTTC	CASSLGEGRDIQYF
TRBV25-1	15	few	-	TRBJ2-1	TGTGCCAGCACTATCGGAAGGGGCTCCTACAATGAGCAGTTCTTC	CASTIGRGSYNEQFF
TRBV5-1	14	few	-	TRBJ2-7	TGCGCCAGCAGCTTGCCGGACGAAAAGTACGAGCAGTACTTC	CASSLPDEKYEQYF
TRBV29-1	13	-	TRBD1	TRBJ2-1	TGCAGCGTTATACAGGGGAATGAAAATGAGCAGTTCTTC	CSVIQGNENEQFF
TRBV29-1	13	few	-	TRBJ2-4	TGCAGCGTCCGGGGACAACTTGGGAACATTCAGTACTTC	CSVRGQLGNIQYF
TRBV25-1	14	once	-	TRBJ1-1	TGTGCCAGCAGTGTAGGCAAGATGAACACTGAAGCTTTCTTT	CASSVGKMNTEAFF
TRBV20-1	14	-	-	TRBJ1-5	TGCAGTGCTAGGGACGGAGATAGCAATCAGCCCCAGCATTTT	CSARDGDSNQPQHF
TRBV29-1	12	-	-	TRBJ2-2	TGCAGCATAAAGACTCCTCCCGGGGAGCTGTTTTTT	CSIKTPPGELFF
TRBV5-1	14	few	-	TRBJ2-1	TGCGCCAGCAGCTTGGAAGGGTCTGGCTATGAGCAGTTCTTC	CASSLEGSGYEQFF
TRBV6-5	18	-	TRBD1	TRBJ1-4	TGTGCCAGCAGTTTAACAGGGGGCGGGTTCGCGGTTGGTGAAAAACTGTTTTTT	CASSLTGGGFAVGEKLFF
TRBV7-9	16	-	-	TRBJ2-1	TGTGCCAGCAGCTTTCTGTCGGACCACTACTACAATGAGCAGTTCTTC	CASSFLSDHYYNEQFF
TRBV7-9	12	-	-	TRBJ2-1	TGTGCCAGCAGCCGCGCCTCCGATGAGCAGTTCTTC	CASSRASDEQFF